This is a list of T cell receptor beta chains from one sample in a study of T-cell reconstitution after alpha-beta-depleted transplantation in children. TCRdb processed the PCR reads anew with MiXCR; each CDR3 protein has one entry. The table has about 590,000 distinct CDR3 sequences, approximately 12% seen once. The sequences come from PBMCs, mostly from graft donor cells, collected 360 days after TCRalphabeta/CD19-depleted stem cell transplant. These receptors all stem from a male patient aged 10 to 17 who had a stem cell transplant for acute myeloid leukemia, so the T cells may come from the graft donor. CDR3s include the opening cysteine and the closing phenylalanine or tryptophan. Each record gives: J gene, D gene, clone size, V gene, CDR3 DNA, CDR3 protein. D genes are given only for firm matches. Size is omitted from some rows. Given values are once, few, many or a class for expanded clones.

TRBJ2-5,TRBD2,few,TRBV20-1,TGCAGTGCTAGAGATTTCCCGCTAGCGGGAGAGACCCAGTACTTC,CSARDFPLAGETQYF
TRBJ2-3,TRBD1,-,TRBV20-1,TGCAGTGCTAGATCGGACAGGGAAGGGGATACGCAGTATTTT,CSARSDREGDTQYF
TRBJ1-1,-,-,TRBV6-4,TGTGCCAGCAGTCCGGACACTTCGAACACTGAAGCTTTCTTT,CASSPDTSNTEAFF
TRBJ2-7,-,-,TRBV5-4,TGTGCCAGCAGCTCGGATAGAGTCTACTCCTACGAGCAGTACTTC,CASSSDRVYSYEQYF
TRBJ1-3,-,few,TRBV5-1,TGCGCCAGCAGCTTGGCGGGGCCCGAGGGTGGAAACACCATATATTTT,CASSLAGPEGGNTIYF
TRBJ1-3,TRBD1,few,TRBV7-3,TGTGCCAGCAGCTCCCTGGGGGGCGACAGGGTCTCTGGAAACACCATATATTTT,CASSSLGGDRVSGNTIYF
TRBJ2-1,-,few,TRBV9,TGTGCCAGCAGCCCCTGGACTGCACGCACTGACAATGAGCAGTTCTTC,CASSPWTARTDNEQFF
TRBJ2-2,-,-,TRBV11-3,TGTGCCAGCAGCTTAGTAGTGGGTAACGCGAACACCGGGGAGCTGTTTTTT,CASSLVVGNANTGELFF
TRBJ2-3,-,-,TRBV20-1,TGCAGTGCTAGAAGTCGGACGGGAGTTTCTTCAGATACGCAGTATTTT,CSARSRTGVSSDTQYF
TRBJ2-7,TRBD1,-,TRBV4-3,TGCGCCAGCAGCCAAGAAGGGACAGCCTCCTACGAGCAGTACTTC,CASSQEGTASYEQYF
TRBJ1-3,-,-,TRBV29-1,TGCAGCGTTGTGGGCGGATCATCTGGAAACACCATATATTTT,CSVVGGSSGNTIYF
TRBJ2-7,-,-,TRBV3-1,TGTGCCAGCAGCATGACCAGCTACTTCTACGAGCAGTACTTC,CASSMTSYFYEQYF
TRBJ2-2,TRBD1,-,TRBV28,TGTGCCAGCAGTCCAACCGGACAGGGGGGAGACACCGGGGAGCTGTTTTTT,CASSPTGQGGDTGELFF
TRBJ2-7,TRBD2,many,TRBV7-9,TGTGCCAGCTCCCGTGGGAGGGCCGAGCAGTACTTC,CASSRGRAEQYF
TRBJ2-2,TRBD2,-,TRBV10-3,TGTGCCATCAGAGGACTAGCGGGGTCTAAGCTGGCCGGGGAGCTGTTTTTT,CAIRGLAGSKLAGELFF
TRBJ2-5,-,few,TRBV7-2,TGTGCCAGCAGCGGAGAGGGGCTAGCGCAAGAGACCCAGTACTTC,CASSGEGLAQETQYF
TRBJ2-3,-,-,TRBV20-1,TGCAGTGCTGGGGCAGGGGTCTGGGTCTCCACAGATACGCAGTATTTT,CSAGAGVWVSTDTQYF
TRBJ2-7,TRBD2,-,TRBV4-3,TGCGCCAGCAGCCATCCCACAACTAGCGGGAGGGCGGCGGACGAGTACGAGCAGTACTTC,CASSHPTTSGRAADEYEQYF
TRBJ1-1,-,-,TRBV19,TGTGCCAGTAAGGGCAGGGCTGAAGCTTTCTTT,CASKGRAEAFF
TRBJ2-1,TRBD2,many,TRBV29-1,TGCAGCGTTGGGCGTAGCGGGAGGGCCAATGAGCAGTTCTTC,CSVGRSGRANEQFF
TRBJ2-1,-,-,TRBV20-1,TGCAGTGTGGGGGCGCGGGAGAGGGATGAGCAGTTCTTC,CSVGARERDEQFF
TRBJ2-1,-,few,TRBV9,TGTGCCAGCAGCGTAAAGGCTTTTCCTCCCACCTACAATGAGCAGTTCTTC,CASSVKAFPPTYNEQFF
TRBJ2-2,-,few,TRBV29-1,TGCAGCGCGGACCTCCACCCCTACACCGGGGAGCTGTTTTTT,CSADLHPYTGELFF